The 17 T cell receptor beta chains listed next were all sequenced from one sample in a study of Ad26.COV2.S vaccination and SARS-CoV-2 variants. Libraries were prepared by immunoSEQ multiplex PCR; TCRdb keeps only in-frame clonotypes and omits some of them. The table records fewer than 800,000 clones, 89% of them present only once. Treatment of the sample: some 20 received Ad26.COV2.S at low or high dose, single or two shots; about 5 received placebo; per-sample allocation not given. Day 63 following the first vaccine or placebo injection was when the samples were taken. This sample comprised peripheral blood, obtained in a trial of Ad26.COV2.S vaccine versus placebo. All receptors derive from a person between 18 and 59 years old who received the Ad26.COV2.S COVID-19 vaccine or a placebo.

There are a few counts of this clone. The CDR3, as DNA: TGTGCCAGCAGTCCCCGGGCAGCGGGGGTCGGCCGAGAGCAGTACTTC. This sequence encodes CASSPRAAGVGREQYF. The chain has TRBV2 and TRBJ2-7; 8 bases are shared with TRBD2. The CDR3 is 16 amino acids. Per the germline V gene, CDR1 is SNHLY and CDR2 is FYNNEI. With 5 bases clipped from V and 7 bases from J, the junction kept 16 bases outside the gene matches.

The chain uses TRBV5-1 and TRBJ2-2, with 7 positions matching TRBD2. CDR3 length: 16 residues. Germline V gives CDR1 SGHRS, CDR2 YFSETQ. Trimming removed 2 bases from V and 5 bases from J; junction bases left unmatched: 9. The CDR3 protein is CASSFGGGLGTGELFF. DNA for the CDR3: TGCGCCAGCAGCTTCGGGGGAGGGCTAGGAACCGGGGAGCTGTTTTTT.

The rearrangement uses TRBV6-5 and TRBJ1-2; D ambiguous. The CDR3 runs 14 residues. Trimming shortened V by 0 bases and J by 8 bases, and 13 bases separated the two germline ends. The germline gives CDR1 MNHEY, CDR2 SVGAGI. This CDR3 reads CASSYSRAIGGYTF. For the CDR3, the DNA is TGTGCCAGCAGTTACTCGAGAGCTATTGGAGGCTACACCTTC.

The CDR3 loop reads CASSPRTGTGANVLTF. For the CDR3, the DNA is TGTGCCAGCAGCCCCAGGACAGGGACTGGGGCCAACGTCCTGACTTTC. The genes are TRBV3-1 (or the pseudogene TRBV3-2) and TRBJ2-6, with 8 bases aligning to TRBD1. The CDR3 is 16 amino acids. The germline CDR1 and CDR2 sequences are LGHDT and YNNKEL (reference sequence). With V trimmed by 4 bases and J by 2 bases, 4 bases remained unmatched.

This clone appeared a single time. This rearrangement joins TRBV3-1 (or the pseudogene TRBV3-2) to TRBJ1-3; D might be TRBD1 (6 bases). This CDR3 contains 16 residues. Germline loops: CDR1 LGHDT, CDR2 YNNKEL (reference sequence). Trimming took 4 bases from V and 2 from J, leaving 15 bases between them. CDR3 protein: CASSPKPRGAGNTIYF. The CDR3 DNA follows: TGTGCCAGCAGCCCCAAACCCAGGGGCGCTGGAAACACCATATATTTT.

V usage is TRBV6-6 and J usage is TRBJ2-2; TRBD2 agrees at 13 bases. V was clipped by 5 bases and J by 6 bases; unmatched bases: 3. CDR3 length: 15 residues. CDR1 and CDR2 (germline): MNHNY, SVGAGI (reference sequence). CDR3 nucleotide sequence: TGTGCCAGCAGTCCGACTAGCGGGGGGTCCGGGGAGCTGTTTTTT. Encoded protein: CASSPTSGGSGELFF.

This chain uses TRBV10-3 with TRBJ1-2; D may be TRBD1 (5 bases). Germline V gene data show CDR1 as ENHRY and CDR2 as SYGVKD. The CDR3 covers 13 residues. V gave up 10 bases and J gave up 4 bases, with 16 bases separating them. The CDR3 is CATWSGTPYGYTF. The DNA of the CDR3 is TGTGCCACCTGGTCCGGGACCCCCTATGGCTACACCTTC.

The chain links TRBV4-2 to TRBJ2-3; weak D call: TRBD2 (5 bases). The CDR3 totals 16 residues. V lost 5 bases, J lost 0 bases, and 15 bases lay in between. The germline V gene has CDR1 LGHNA and CDR2 YNFKEQ. CDR3 in amino acids: CASSTSRGSSTDTQYF. In DNA, the CDR3 is TGTGCCAGCAGCACTTCTAGAGGGTCTAGCACAGATACGCAGTATTTT.

This clone was seen once. The V call is TRBV29-1, the J call TRBJ1-2, with 7 bases fitting TRBD1. CDR1 and CDR2 (germline): SQVTM, ANQGSEA. The CDR3 extends over 14 amino acids. With 7 bases clipped from V and 5 bases from J, the junction kept 13 bases outside the gene matches. The CDR3 loop is CSAGVIDREYGYTF. CDR3 sequence (DNA): TGCAGCGCTGGGGTGATCGACAGGGAGTATGGCTACACCTTC. Combining the CDR3 with reference TRBV29-1 and TRBJ1-2 gives the whole variable domain SAVISQKPSRDICQRGTSLTIQCQVDSQVTMMFWYRQQPGQSLTLIATANQGSEATYESGFVIDKFPISRPNLTFSTLTVSNMSPEDSSIYLCSAGVIDREYGYTFGSGTRLTVV.

The chain has TRBV7-2 and TRBJ2-7, with D perhaps given as TRBD1 or TRBD2 (5 bases each). The V gene lost 5 bases and the J gene lost 5 bases, with 13 bases spanning the gap. This CDR3 has 13 residues. CDR1 is SGHTA, CDR2 FQGNSA, per germline. CDR3: CASSISRGDEQYF. The CDR3 region has the DNA TGTGCCAGCAGCATTTCTAGGGGAGACGAGCAGTACTTC. The full variable domain, its missing parts supplied by reference TRBV7-2 and TRBJ2-7, is GAGVSQSPSNKVTEKGKDVELRCDPISGHTALYWYRQSLGQGLEFLIYFQGNSAPDKSGLPSDRFSAERTGGSVSTLTIQRTQQEDSAVYLCASSISRGDEQYFGPGTRLTVT.

The genes are TRBV6-2 or TRBV6-3 and TRBJ2-2; D unclear. This CDR3 has 15 amino acids. The V gene lost 0 bases and the J gene lost 2 bases, with 7 bases spanning the gap. Germline V CDR1 and CDR2: MNHEY, SVGEGT. The CDR3 nucleotides are TGTGCCAGCAGTTACTCGTGGAAAAACACCGGGGAGCTGTTTTTT. Translating gives CASSYSWKNTGELFF.

This chain uses TRBV7-2 with TRBJ2-1; TRBD2 aligns across 10 bases. The trim removed 5 bases at V and 10 bases at J, leaving 11 bases unmatched. Germline assignment: CDR1 SGHTA and CDR2 FQGNSA. The CDR3 covers 15 residues. CDR3: CASSQRGGRFMEQFF. CDR3 sequence (DNA): TGTGCCAGCAGCCAGCGGGGGGGCCGTTTCATGGAGCAGTTCTTC.

The chain carries TRBV6-5 and TRBJ1-4; 9 positions agree with TRBD1. J gave up 8 bases and V 6 bases, and 7 bases lay outside the gene matches. The CDR3 contains 14 residues. The germline V gene encodes CDR1 MNHEY and CDR2 SVGAGI. The CDR3 region has the DNA TGTGCCAGCAGCCTGACAGGGGGAAAAGAAAAACTGTTTTTT. Its protein product is CASSLTGGKEKLFF.

The chain employs TRBV2 and TRBJ2-1; TRBD1 agrees at 8 bases. V gave up 4 bases and J gave up 9 bases; unmatched junction bases: 5. Germline V gene lookup returns CDR1 SNHLY and CDR2 FYNNEI. The CDR3 is made up of 13 amino acids. The CDR3 sequence is CASSGAGGFEQFF. As DNA, the CDR3 is TGTGCCAGCAGTGGGGCAGGGGGCTTTGAGCAGTTCTTC.

The chain employs TRBV7-6 and TRBJ2-7; D is unclear. With 6 bases removed from V and 7 bases from J, the gap between germline ends came to 10 bases. Germline values: CDR1 SGHVS, CDR2 FNYEAQ. This CDR3 region has 11 residues. The CDR3 DNA reads as TGTGCCAGCAGTTCGACGACAGAGCAGTACTTC. Protein: CASSSTTEQYF.

The chain uses TRBV27 and TRBJ2-2, with 10 bases matching TRBD1. The CDR3 covers 16 residues. The germline CDR1 and CDR2 sequences are MNHEY and SMNVEV (reference sequence). V shed 4 bases, J shed 4 bases, and the junction held 6 bases outside the gene matches. The CDR3 nucleotides read TGTGCCAGCAGTTCTGACAGGGGGCAAGGCACCGGGGAGCTGTTTTTT. It encodes CASSSDRGQGTGELFF.

The V and J genes are TRBV7-9 and TRBJ2-7; 9 bases are shared with TRBD2. The length of the CDR3 is 14 residues. With 5 bases clipped from V and 3 bases from J, the junction kept 5 bases outside the gene matches. From germline, CDR1 is SEHNR and CDR2 FQNEAQ (reference sequence). The CDR3 DNA follows: TGTGCCAGCAGCGTTGGACTAGCGAGCTACGAGCAGTACTTC. This encodes CASSVGLASYEQYF. Variable domain in full (rest from reference TRBV7-9 and TRBJ2-7): DTGVSQNPRHKITKRGQNVTFRCDPISEHNRLYWYRQTLGQGPEFLTYFQNEAQLEKSRLLSDRFSAERPKGSFSTLEIQRTEQGDSAMYLCASSVGLASYEQYFGPGTRLTVT.